A single sample is the source of the 14 T cell receptor beta chains below, sequenced in a study of blood T cell repertoires in COVID-19. Method: immunoSEQ multiplex PCR; TCRdb's copy keeps in-frame clones and lacks some. The sample lists 150,000 to 200,000 clones, 86% occurring once. Material: peripheral blood. These receptors were taken from a woman in her sixties or seventies with acute or convalescent COVID-19.

The V gene is TRBV5-1, the J gene TRBJ1-2, with 7 bases matching TRBD1. This CDR3 is 13 amino acids long. The V and J ends lost 4 bases and 2 bases, in that order; junction bases with no gene match: 2. Per germline, CDR1 SGHRS and CDR2 YFSETQ. CDR3: CASSPGQNYGYTF. For the CDR3, the DNA is TGCGCCAGCAGCCCGGGACAGAACTATGGCTACACCTTC.

The chain is built from TRBV19 and TRBJ1-6; D not certain. The CDR3 loop spans 13 amino acids. Trimming removed 9 bases at V and 5 bases at J, with 11 bases between. The V gene's germline CDR1 is LNHDA and CDR2 SQIVND (reference sequence). CDR3 sequence reads: CASRGQNNSPLHF. The CDR3 nucleotides read TGTGCCAGCCGAGGGCAGAATAATTCACCCCTCCACTTT.

The chain joins TRBV5-1 to TRBJ2-2; possible D gene TRBD1, 6 bases. The V gene's germline CDR1 is SGHRS and CDR2 YFSETQ. This CDR3 comprises 15 residues. Trimming cost V 3 bases and J 1 base, with 10 bases left between them. CDR3 region: CASSSRTVNTGELFF. CDR3 DNA sequence: TGCGCCAGCAGCTCCAGGACAGTGAACACCGGGGAGCTGTTTTTT. The complete variable domain, with remaining parts taken from reference TRBV5-1 and TRBJ2-2, reads KAGVTQTPRYLIKTRGQQVTLSCSPISGHRSVSWYQQTPGQGLQFLFEYFSETQRNKGNFPGRFSGRQFSNSRSEMNVSTLELGDSALYLCASSSRTVNTGELFFGEGSRLTVL.

J is TRBJ2-7 and V is TRBV5-6; 7 bases line up with TRBD1. Germline CDR1 reads SGHDT; CDR2 reads YYEEEE. With 3 bases clipped from V and 6 bases from J, the junction kept 6 bases outside the gene matches. This CDR3 comprises 13 residues. CDR3 DNA: TGTGCCAGCAGCTCCGACAGGGTCGGCGAGCAGTACTTC. Protein sequence: CASSSDRVGEQYF.

DNA for the CDR3: TGTGCCAGCAGCCACAGGGGGGCCTATGGCTACACCTTC. It translates to CASSHRGAYGYTF. The chain uses TRBV12-3 or TRBV12-4 and TRBJ1-2, with 8 nucleotides matching TRBD1. The trim removed 6 bases at V and 4 bases at J, leaving 4 bases unmatched. The CDR3 has 13 residues.

This chain's CDR3 is CASSSRHRISSYNEQFF. The CDR3, as DNA: TGTGCCAGCAGTTCCCGACACAGAATAAGCTCCTACAATGAGCAGTTCTTC. The rearrangement joins TRBV28 to TRBJ2-1; no definite D call. Germline CDR1 is MDHEN and CDR2 is SYDVKM. Trimming removed 4 bases at V and 0 bases at J, with 16 bases between. The CDR3 has 17 residues.

This clone came up once. This chain joins TRBV6-2 or TRBV6-3 and TRBJ2-1; D remains ambiguous. The germline V gene has CDR1 MNHEY and CDR2 SVGEGT. The CDR3 length is 13 residues. Deletions cut 6 bases from V and 8 bases from J, with 14 bases between. The CDR3 protein is CASSPIYPHEQFF. CDR3 coding DNA: TGTGCCAGCAGCCCTATTTATCCCCATGAGCAGTTCTTC.

This clone was observed a few times. The gene calls are TRBV6-6 and TRBJ1-2; 7 bases match TRBD1. Germline-derived CDR1 and CDR2 are MNHNY and SVGAGI (reference sequence). Trimming removed 5 bases from V and 2 bases from J; junction bases left unmatched: 2. CDR3 length equals 13 residues. CDR3 sequence: CASSRTGNYGYTF. DNA of the CDR3: TGTGCCAGCAGTAGGACAGGAAACTATGGCTACACCTTC.

The gene calls are TRBV6-5 and TRBJ2-1, with 7 bases identical to TRBD2. The CDR3 has 15 residues. Germline V CDR1 and CDR2: MNHEY, SVGAGI. Germline trimming cut 5 bases from V and 0 bases from J; bases unmatched to any gene: 4. The CDR3 DNA is TGTGCCAGCAGTACGGGAGGAAGCTCCTACAATGAGCAGTTCTTC. Protein: CASSTGGSSYNEQFF.

The chain couples TRBV5-6 to TRBJ1-1, with a weak D call TRBD1 (6 bases). Germline assignment: CDR1 SGHDT and CDR2 YYEEEE. The CDR3 loop spans 15 amino acids. Trimming cost V 4 bases and J 4 bases, with 17 bases left between them. The CDR3 loop reads CASSPRPGASTEAFF. Written as DNA, the CDR3 is TGTGCCAGCAGCCCCCGGCCAGGGGCGAGCACTGAAGCTTTCTTT.

V is TRBV7-2 and J is TRBJ2-1; 7 bases match TRBD2. The length of the CDR3 is 14 residues. CDR1 SGHTA and CDR2 FQGNSA come from the germline V gene. Unmatched junction bases numbered 9, after V lost 10 bases and J lost 3 bases. The CDR3 nucleotides read TGTGCCATCAAAGCGGGGATAAGCTACAATGAGCAGTTCTTC. Translating it yields CAIKAGISYNEQFF.

Concerning this clone itself: The identical CDR3 is also encoded by other nucleotide sequences in the sample. The rearrangement joins TRBV19 to TRBJ1-5; the D is unclear. CDR1 and CDR2 from the germline V gene are LNHDA and SQIVND (reference sequence). Trimming took 5 bases from V and 4 from J, leaving 9 bases between them. CDR3 length equals 13 residues. The CDR3 is CASSYRDNQPQHF. The CDR3 DNA follows: TGTGCCAGTAGTTACAGAGATAATCAGCCCCAGCATTTT.

This sequence joins TRBV4-2 and TRBJ2-1; 13 positions agree with TRBD2. V trimming: 0 bases; J trimming: 12 bases; junction bases outside the gene matches: 8. Germline V CDR1 and CDR2: LGHNA, YNFKEQ. The CDR3 spans 16 residues. The CDR3 DNA reads TGTGCCAGCAGCCAAGATTTACTAGCGGGAGGGTCTGTGCAGTTCTTC. Encoded protein: CASSQDLLAGGSVQFF.

This sequence joins TRBV7-3 and TRBJ2-2; 7 bases fit TRBD2. J gave up 4 bases and V 5 bases, and 4 bases lay outside the gene matches. This CDR3 spans 14 amino acids. Germline CDR1 SGHTA, CDR2 FQGTGA. CDR3 coding DNA: TGTGCCAGCAGCCCCACGGGGGGCACCGGGGAGCTGTTTTTT. This encodes CASSPTGGTGELFF.